This paragraph reports one TCR beta chain. The antigen is undetermined. Deep sequencing aimed at 1 in 200,000 to 1 in 1 million T cells' resolution. Profiled with immunoSEQ multiplex PCR; TCRdb holds only in-frame clones, not every one. The sample consists of 150,000 or so clones, about 88% of them appearing once. This CDR3 is 13 amino acids long. The sample belongs to a study of cytotoxic CD8 clonotypes in ibrutinib-treated CLL. Study in general: Once patients had received a median about eleven months of treatment, range 6 to 36, response samples were obtained. Productive templates averaged approximately 260,000 per sample, and productive rearrangements 90,000 to 95,000. General study results and limits: Clonality at baseline surpassed age-matched healthy donors and tracked circulating CD8+ T-cell counts.

The chain employs TRBV1 and TRBJ2-7. TRBV1 is deemed a pseudogene. This TCR derives from a human donor with chronic lymphocytic leukemia. The material sequenced was PBMCs, taken at disease progression, from a patient treated with ibrutinib. The CDR3 nucleotides read TGCACCAGCAGCGGACGGCGGATCTACGAGCAGTACTTC. The encoded protein is CTSSGRRIYEQYF.